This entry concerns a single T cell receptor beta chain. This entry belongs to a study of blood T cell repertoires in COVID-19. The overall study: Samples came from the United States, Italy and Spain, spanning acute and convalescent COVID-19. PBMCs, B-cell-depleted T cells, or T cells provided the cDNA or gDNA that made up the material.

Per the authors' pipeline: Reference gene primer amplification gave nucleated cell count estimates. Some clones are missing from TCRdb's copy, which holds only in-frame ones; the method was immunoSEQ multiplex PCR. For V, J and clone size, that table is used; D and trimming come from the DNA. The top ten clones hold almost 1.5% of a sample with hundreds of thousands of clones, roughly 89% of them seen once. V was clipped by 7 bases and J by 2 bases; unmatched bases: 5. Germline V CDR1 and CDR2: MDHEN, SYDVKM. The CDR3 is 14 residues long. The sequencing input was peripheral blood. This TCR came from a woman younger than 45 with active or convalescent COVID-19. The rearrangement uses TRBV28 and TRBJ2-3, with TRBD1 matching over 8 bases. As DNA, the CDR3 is TGTGCCAGCAAACGACAGGGGCCCACAGATACGCAGTATTTT. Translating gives CASKRQGPTDTQYF. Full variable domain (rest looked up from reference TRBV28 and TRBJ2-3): DVKVTQSSRYLVKRTGEKVFLECVQDMDHENMFWYRQDPGLGLRLIYFSYDVKMKEKGDIPEGYSVSREKKERFSLILESASTNQTSMYLCASKRQGPTDTQYFGPGTRLTVL.